This TCR beta chain derives from a study of cytomegalovirus exposure and HLA in healthy donors. Study-wide results and limits: A missense variant in DCLRE1C was later tied to TCR beta V- and J-gene trimming. A later analysis found most CMV-associated TCR beta chains apparently HLA-restricted.

CDR3 length: 14 amino acids. The germline V and J ends were trimmed by 0 bases and 2 bases, with 8 bases remaining between them. Per the germline V gene, CDR1 is ENHRY and CDR2 is SYGVKD. Primers for the PCR totalled 60 Vbeta and 13 Jbeta. Generated by immunoSEQ multiplex PCR, the TCRdb table keeps only in-frame clones and is missing some. The sample data list 130,000 or so clones. With regard to this clone: The antigen is not known.

This chain joins TRBV10-3 and TRBJ2-7; no firm D call. The sequenced material came from PBMCs. The sequence was collected from a woman between 18 and 29 years old in good health and CMV-seronegative. CDR3 sequence reads: CAISESPGAYEQYV. CDR3 DNA: TGTGCCATCAGTGAGTCCCCAGGCGCCTACGAGCAGTACGTC.